This T cell receptor beta chain was documented in a study of blood T cells in healthy people across ages. Combining a sample-barcoded 5' primer with a J-beta primer mix, a second PCR ran for roughly 7 to 12 cycles. TCRdb reanalysed the 5' RACE reads using MiXCR and keeps one entry per CDR3 protein. The data hold about a million distinct CDR3 sequences, with about 44% observed a single time. The CDR3 is made up of 14 amino acids. Germline CDR1 reads DFQATT; CDR2 reads SNEGSKA (reference sequence). The sequencing sample was made of blood. The chain is built from TRBV20-1 and TRBJ2-7; 8 positions agree with TRBD2. Matching the DNA end better, TRBJ2-5 makes the J call doubtful. This receptor was identified in a man aged 25 to 40 in good health. Written as DNA, the CDR3 is TGCAGTGCTAGAATCGGGGGGGCCTTTGAGACCCAGTACTTC. Translation gives CSARIGGAFETQYF.